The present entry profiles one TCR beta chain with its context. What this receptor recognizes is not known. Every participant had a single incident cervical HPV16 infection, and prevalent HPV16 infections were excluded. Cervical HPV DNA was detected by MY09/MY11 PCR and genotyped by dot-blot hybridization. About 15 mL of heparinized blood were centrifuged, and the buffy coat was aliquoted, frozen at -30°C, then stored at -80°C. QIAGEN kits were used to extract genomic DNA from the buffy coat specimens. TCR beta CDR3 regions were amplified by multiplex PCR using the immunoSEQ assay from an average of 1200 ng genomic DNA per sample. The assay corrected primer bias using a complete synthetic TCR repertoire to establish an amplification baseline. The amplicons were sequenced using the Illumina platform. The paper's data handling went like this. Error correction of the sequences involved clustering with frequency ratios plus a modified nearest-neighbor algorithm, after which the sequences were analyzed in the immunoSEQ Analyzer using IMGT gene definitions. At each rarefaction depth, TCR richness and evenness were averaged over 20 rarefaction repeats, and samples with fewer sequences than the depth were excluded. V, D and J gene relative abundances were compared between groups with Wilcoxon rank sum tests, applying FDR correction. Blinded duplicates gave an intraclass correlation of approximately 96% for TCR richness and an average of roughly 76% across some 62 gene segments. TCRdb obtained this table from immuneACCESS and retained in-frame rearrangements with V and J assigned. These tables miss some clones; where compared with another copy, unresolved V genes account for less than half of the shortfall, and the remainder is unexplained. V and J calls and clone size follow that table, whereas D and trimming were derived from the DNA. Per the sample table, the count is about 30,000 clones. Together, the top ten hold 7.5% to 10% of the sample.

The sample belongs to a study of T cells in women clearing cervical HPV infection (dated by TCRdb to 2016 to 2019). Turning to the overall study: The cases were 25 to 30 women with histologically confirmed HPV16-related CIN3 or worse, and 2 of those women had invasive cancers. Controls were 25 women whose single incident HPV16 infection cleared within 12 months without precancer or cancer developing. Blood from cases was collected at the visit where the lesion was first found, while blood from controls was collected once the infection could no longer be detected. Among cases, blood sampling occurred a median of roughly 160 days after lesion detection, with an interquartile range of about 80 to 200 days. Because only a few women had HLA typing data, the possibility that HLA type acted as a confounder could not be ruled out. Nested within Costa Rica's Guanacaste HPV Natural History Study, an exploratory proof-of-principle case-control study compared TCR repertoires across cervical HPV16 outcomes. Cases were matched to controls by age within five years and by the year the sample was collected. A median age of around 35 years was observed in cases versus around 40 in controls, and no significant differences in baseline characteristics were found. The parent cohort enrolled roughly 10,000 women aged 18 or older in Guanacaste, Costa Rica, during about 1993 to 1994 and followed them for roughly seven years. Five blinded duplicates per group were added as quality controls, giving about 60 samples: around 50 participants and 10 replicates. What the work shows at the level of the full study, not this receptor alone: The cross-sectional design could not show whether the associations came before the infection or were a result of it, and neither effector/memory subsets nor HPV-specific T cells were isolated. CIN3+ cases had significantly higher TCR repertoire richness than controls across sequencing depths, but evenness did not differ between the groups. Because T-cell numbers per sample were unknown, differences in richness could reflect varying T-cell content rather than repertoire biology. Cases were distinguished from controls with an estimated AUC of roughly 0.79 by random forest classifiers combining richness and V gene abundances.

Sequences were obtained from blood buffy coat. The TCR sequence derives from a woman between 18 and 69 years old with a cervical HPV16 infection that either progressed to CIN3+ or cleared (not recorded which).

CDR3 DNA (partial): TGTGCCAGCAGTTTGACAGGAAGCTCCTACAATGAG. It codes for CASSLTGSSYNE. The CDR3 as a whole reads CASSLTGSSYNEQFF. The chain employs TRBV28 and TRBJ2-1; the D gene is perhaps TRBD1, on 6 matching bases. The missing CDR3 end, 3 residues past where the read stops, is filled in from the germline J gene. CDR1 and CDR2, per the germline V gene, are MDHEN and SYDVKM. The junction carries 9 bases between V and J, which are trimmed by 3 bases and 0 bases respectively. The CDR3 has 15 amino acids, counting the end cysteine and phenylalanine. Of the CDR3's DNA, 36 bases were read; they are in frame from base 1.